This record looks at one T cell receptor beta chain sequence and its context. Its antigen is undetermined. The data were obtained in a study of beta chain features in type 1 diabetes. Across the study: Healthy donors and patients had similar age, gender and cell yields. Study-level results: Shorter templates might be favored by PCR, and equally so in patients and in controls. When cDNA is sequenced, cells with high TCR expression could be over-represented.

V lost 0 bases and J 2 bases, leaving 11 bases between the germline ends. Germline V gene lookup returns CDR1 MGHRA and CDR2 YSYEKL. The CDR3 totals 15 residues. cDNA synthesis used the whole RNA isolate, giving expressed TCRB sequences. The data were produced by immunoSEQ multiplex PCR, yet TCRdb's version contains in-frame clones alone and is incomplete. The data contain 330,000 or so clones, around 13% of them singletons. The genes are TRBV4-1 and TRBJ2-7, with D perhaps TRBD1 (5 bases). Sequenced input: central memory CD4+ T cells from blood. The TCR originated in a man aged 25 to 40 in good health. This CDR3 is CASSQERTFTYEQYF. CDR3 coding DNA: TGCGCCAGCAGCCAAGAGAGGACATTTACCTACGAGCAGTACTTC.